This T cell receptor beta chain was sequenced for a study of technical replicates of blood from a few donors (dated by TCRdb to 2016 to 2017). To note about this clone: What this receptor recognizes is not known. The record has no base qualities; no much larger clone is one base away.

The library was obtained by the immunoSEQ multiplex PCR assay. The table was pulled from immuneACCESS by TCRdb, which kept in-frame rearrangements only. Such tables lose some clones; where checked, under half of the loss comes from unresolved V genes, and the rest has no known cause. The sample records 15,000 to 19,000 clones, under 90% of which are singletons. Together, the top ten hold around 12% of the sample. Sequenced: PBMCs. This TCR derives from a human donor in good health.

The nucleotide sequence reads as follows: TGTGCCAGCTTCCGGACTAGCGGGAGCCAAGAGACCCAGTACTTC. Its protein reads: CASFRTSGSQETQYF. Rearrangement joined TRBV6-1 to TRBJ2-5; 13 central nucleotides agree with TRBD2. Based on the germline V gene, the CDR1 and CDR2 sequences are MNHNS and SASEGT. Germline trimming: 8 bases from V, 1 base from J; junction bases outside gene matches: 4. Taken from cysteine to phenylalanine, the CDR3 has 15 residues. Only the CDR3 region is kept as DNA, spanning 45 bases read in frame from base 1.